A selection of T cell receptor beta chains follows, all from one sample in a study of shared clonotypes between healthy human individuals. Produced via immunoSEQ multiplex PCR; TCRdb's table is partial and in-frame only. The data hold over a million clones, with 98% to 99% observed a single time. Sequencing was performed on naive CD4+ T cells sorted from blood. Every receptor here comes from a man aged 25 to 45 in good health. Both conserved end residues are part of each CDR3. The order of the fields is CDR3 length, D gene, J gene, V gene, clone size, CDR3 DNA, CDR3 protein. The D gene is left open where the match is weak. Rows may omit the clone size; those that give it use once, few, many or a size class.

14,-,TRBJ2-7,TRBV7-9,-,TGTGCCAGCAGCGCCCGGGGTAGCTCCTACGAGCAGTACTTC,CASSARGSSYEQYF
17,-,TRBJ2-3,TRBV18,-,TGTGCCAGCTCAGCTCAGACACAGGCTACTAGCACAGATACGCAGTATTTT,CASSAQTQATSTDTQYF
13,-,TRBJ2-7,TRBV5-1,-,TGCGCCAGCAGCTACCGGGCCCCCTACGAGCAGTACTTC,CASSYRAPYEQYF
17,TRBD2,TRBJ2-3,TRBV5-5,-,TGTGCCAGCAGCCTAAATGGACTAGCAGTAAGCACAGATACGCAGTATTTT,CASSLNGLAVSTDTQYF
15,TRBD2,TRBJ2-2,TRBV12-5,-,TGTGCTAGTGCGAGTGTTAGCGGGGGTACCGGGGAGCTGTTTTTT,CASASVSGGTGELFF
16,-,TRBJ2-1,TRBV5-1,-,TGCGCCAGCAGCTGGACCTCTGGGTCCTCCTACAATGAGCAGTTCTTC,CASSWTSGSSYNEQFF
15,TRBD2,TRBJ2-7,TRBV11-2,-,TGTGCCAGCAGCTTAGCACTAGCGGGAGGTGGGGAGCAGTACTTC,CASSLALAGGGEQYF
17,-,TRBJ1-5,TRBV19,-,TGTGCCAGTAGCACCTATCAACCGGGACCCGACCATCAGCCCCAGCATTTT,CASSTYQPGPDHQPQHF
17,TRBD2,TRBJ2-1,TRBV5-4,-,TGTGCCAGCAGCTCGATCCATCTAGCGGACTCCTACAATGAGCAGTTCTTC,CASSSIHLADSYNEQFF
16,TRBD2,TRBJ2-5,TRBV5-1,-,TGCGCCAGCAGCTTGTCGGCAGCGGGAGGGGGAGAGACCCAGTACTTC,CASSLSAAGGGETQYF
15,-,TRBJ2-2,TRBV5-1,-,TGCGCCAGCAGGTTAACGATACAGGGACCCGGGGAGCTGTTTTTT,CASRLTIQGPGELFF
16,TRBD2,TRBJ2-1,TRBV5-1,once,TGCGCCAGCAGCTCCGGACTAGCGGGAGCCTACAATGAGCAGTTCTTC,CASSSGLAGAYNEQFF
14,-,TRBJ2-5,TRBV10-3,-,TGTGCCTCCGGCAGGGATACGGTTCAAGAGACCCAGTACTTC,CASGRDTVQETQYF
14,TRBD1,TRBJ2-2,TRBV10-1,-,TGCGCCAGCGGAGGACAGGGAGGCACCGGGGAGCTGTTTTTT,CASGGQGGTGELFF
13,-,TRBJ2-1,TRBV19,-,TGTGCCAGTAGTATAGTGCGGTACAATGAGCAGTTCTTC,CASSIVRYNEQFF
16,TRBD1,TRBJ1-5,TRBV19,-,TGTGCCAGTAGTCGTACAGGGGGTTGGAGCAATCAGCCCCAGCATTTT,CASSRTGGWSNQPQHF
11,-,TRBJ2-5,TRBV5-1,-,TGCGCCAGCAGCTTGTTCGAGACCCAGTACTTC,CASSLFETQYF
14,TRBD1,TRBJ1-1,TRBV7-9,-,TGTGCCAGCAGCTTTGGACAGGGAGGGTTCGGAGCTTTCTTT,CASSFGQGGFGAFF
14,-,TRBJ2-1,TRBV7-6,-,TGTGCCAGCAGCTTAGGGCACGCATACAATGAGCAGTTCTTC,CASSLGHAYNEQFF
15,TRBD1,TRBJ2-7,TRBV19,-,TGTGCCAGTAGCACTCGGGACAGGGGGCTATACGAGCAGTACTTC,CASSTRDRGLYEQYF
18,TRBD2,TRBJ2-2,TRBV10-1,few,TGCGCCAGCAGTGAGTGGAGTAGCGGGACCGAATCCACCGGGGAGCTGTTTTTT,CASSEWSSGTESTGELFF
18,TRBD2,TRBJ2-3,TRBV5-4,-,TGTGCCAGCAGCTTGGAAGTTGGGACTAGCGGGAGGACTGATACGCAGTATTTT,CASSLEVGTSGRTDTQYF
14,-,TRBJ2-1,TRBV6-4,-,TGTGCCAGCAGATGGGAGGTGAATGACAATGAGCAGTTCTTC,CASRWEVNDNEQFF
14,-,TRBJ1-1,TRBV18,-,TGTGCCAGCTCACCCCTTCAGAGGAACACTGAAGCTTTCTTT,CASSPLQRNTEAFF
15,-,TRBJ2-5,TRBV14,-,TGTGCCAGCAGCCAAGATTGGACACCCCAAGAGACCCAGTACTTC,CASSQDWTPQETQYF